This TCR beta chain was identified during a study of HIV-infected children after antiretroviral therapy interruption. On the study more broadly: Interruption-arm sampling covered weeks 0, 12, interruption end (24 or 48), and about 3 years post-study.

In this sample, this clonotype turned up many times. The TCR library was built from RNA with a 3' RACE protocol and unique molecular identifiers. Using its own MiXCR run on the 3' RACE reads, TCRdb lists one record per CDR3 protein. The table lists about 89,000 distinct CDR3 sequences, 6.9% of them singletons, with roughly 1% in the top ten. The V gene's germline CDR1 is MNHEY and CDR2 SVGEGT. Trimming removed 4 bases from V and 0 bases from J, with 3 bases in between. The CDR3 contains 12 residues. Regarding treatment: PENTA 11 planned treatment interruption arm or continuous ART arm. The specimen was CD45RA+ CD4+ T cells from PBMCs, pooled from several time points, collected from a donor given antiretroviral therapy, either interrupted or continuous. Subset given: naive CD4+ CD45RA+ CD45RO- T cells. This sequence originates from a pool of human donors with HIV. This chain links TRBV6-2 or TRBV6-3 with TRBJ2-5, with no clear D. The DNA for the CDR3 is TGTGCCAGCAGTTCGAACCAAGAGACCCAGTACTTC. This gives the protein CASSSNQETQYF.